This T cell receptor (beta chain) was sequenced for a study of T cells in Graves' hyperthyroidism and ophthalmopathy. Study results and limitations: Most thyroid clonotypes expanded above 0.001 appeared in blood too. Ophthalmopathy was told apart from stable hyperthyroidism by a 13 V-J model. The model identified upcoming ophthalmopathy a median approximately 6.5 months ahead of onset.

Points on this clonotype: The antigen remains undetermined.

Amplified TCR beta CDR3 regions came from RNA transcripts. When the TCR CDR3 underwent first-round RT-PCR, the HTBI primer set was used. TCRdb re-called the multiplex PCR reads with MiXCR, one entry per CDR3 protein. Of about 680,000 distinct CDR3 sequences in the sample, 35% were seen once. There are 14 residues in the CDR3. Germline loops: CDR1 SGHTA, CDR2 FQGNSA. With 5 bases clipped from V and 7 bases from J, the junction kept 4 bases outside the gene matches. The chain employs TRBV7-2 and TRBJ1-6, with 8 bases that match TRBD1. The sequence was obtained from a middle-aged woman with Graves' hyperthyroidism. Sequenced sample: blood. The CDR3 DNA reads TGTGCCAGCAGCGGGACAGGTCCAAATTCACCCCTCCACTTT. Translated: CASSGTGPNSPLHF.